This T cell receptor (beta chain) comes out of a study of identifying expanded T cells in peripheral blood. Worth noting for this clone: The target antigen is unknown.

Healthy donors had no documented immune events, such as infections, while sampled. Assay: immunoSEQ multiplex PCR; the TCRdb copy retains only in-frame clones and omits some. The table has approximately 75,000 clones, around 90% seen once. Whole-study findings and limits: Technical replicates showed about 1.1 changed clones; two weeks approximately 15; four weeks 19. Approximately two-week clone count variance significantly increased as total template count grew.

With 7 bases removed from V and 0 bases from J, the gap between germline ends came to 17 bases. Germline values: CDR1 SGHTA, CDR2 FQGNSA. The CDR3 is made up of 16 amino acids. This clonotype was sampled from a person between 18 and 69 years old in good health. The V call is TRBV7-2, the J call TRBJ2-3; tentative D call: TRBD1 (5 bases). The sequencing input was blood. Here the CDR3 reads CASTIGADTSTDTQYF. Here the CDR3 DNA reads TGTGCCAGCACCATAGGGGCGGACACAAGCACAGATACGCAGTATTTT.